What follows are 2 T cell receptor beta chains derived from one specimen sequenced in a study of beta chain features in type 1 diabetes. Every bit of the isolated RNA underwent reverse transcription, so sequencing read expressed TCRB transcripts. The table came from immunoSEQ multiplex PCR; TCRdb's copy has only in-frame clones and leaves some out. The table records about 360,000 clones, about 12% of them present only once. Input material: naive CD4+ T cells from blood. These receptors were taken from a man aged 18 to 29 in good health.

This chain joins TRBV6-5 and TRBJ1-2, with a tentative D call TRBD1 (5 bases). The CDR3 loop spans 12 amino acids. Trimming removed 4 bases at V and 7 bases at J, with 10 bases between. The germline V gene encodes CDR1 MNHEY and CDR2 SVGAGI. The CDR3 DNA follows: TGTGCCAGCAGTTCCCTCAGGGCTGGCTACACCTTC. It yields the protein CASSSLRAGYTF.

The rearrangement uses TRBV7-3 and TRBJ2-3; D is undetermined. Germline V CDR1 and CDR2: SGHTA, FQGTGA. The CDR3 length is 13 residues. V was clipped by 5 bases and J by 0 bases, with 6 bases between them. This chain's CDR3 is CASSPVSTDTQYF. CDR3 DNA: TGTGCCAGCAGCCCCGTGAGCACAGATACGCAGTATTTT. Full variable domain (outside the CDR3, taken from reference TRBV7-3 and TRBJ2-3): GAGVSQTPSNKVTEKGKYVELRCDPISGHTALYWYRQSLGQGPEFLIYFQGTGAADDSGLPNDRFFAVRPEGSVSTLKIQRTERGDSAVYLCASSPVSTDTQYFGPGTRLTVL.